What follows are 10 T cell receptor beta chains derived from one specimen sequenced in a study of shared clonotypes between healthy human individuals. Libraries were prepared by immunoSEQ multiplex PCR; TCRdb keeps only in-frame clonotypes and omits some of them. This sample has fewer than 650,000 clones; about three quarters occur once, and the top ten carry under 15%. Specimen: PBMCs. The receptors derive from a woman in her thirties or forties in good health. Some clones in this sample may be carry-over from other donors' samples.

In nucleotides, the CDR3 is TGTGCCTGGACCCGTTTGCAAGAGACCCAGTACTTC. Translated: CAWTRLQETQYF. The genes are TRBV30 and TRBJ2-5; unclear D gene. Trimming pared 4 bases from V and 2 bases from J, leaving 8 bases between. Germline V gene sequence: CDR1 GTSNPN, CDR2 SVGIG (reference sequence). This CDR3 contains 12 residues.

The gene calls are TRBV5-1 and TRBJ2-1; tentative D call: TRBD2 (5 bases). CDR1 is SGHRS and CDR2 is YFSETQ in the germline V gene. This CDR3 is 16 amino acids long. Trimming stripped 4 bases from V and 7 bases from J, with 21 bases between. CDR3: CASSPPSWSESNEQFF. DNA for the CDR3: TGCGCCAGCAGCCCACCTAGCTGGAGTGAGTCGAATGAGCAGTTCTTC.

The rearrangement joins TRBV10-3 to TRBJ1-2, with D possibly TRBD1 on 5 matching bases. V was trimmed by 6 bases and J by 3 bases, leaving 17 bases between them. There are 15 residues in the CDR3. Per the germline V gene, CDR1 is ENHRY and CDR2 is SYGVKD. The chain's CDR3 is CAISPAGLRDYGYTF. CDR3 bases: TGTGCCATCAGCCCTGCGGGCCTCAGGGACTATGGCTACACCTTC.

The CDR3 region is CASSLGLAVYEQYF. The CDR3 DNA reads TGTGCCAGCAGCTTAGGTCTAGCGGTTTACGAGCAGTACTTC. The genes are TRBV7-2 and TRBJ2-7, with 7 bases identical to TRBD2. Germline CDR1 SGHTA, CDR2 FQGNSA. With V trimmed by 1 base and J by 4 bases, 4 bases remained unmatched. The CDR3 totals 14 residues.

About this clone itself: A far larger clone is one nucleotide away, so this likely arose from a read error. The sample holds other DNA sequences that translate to the same CDR3. V gene TRBV4-2 combines with J gene TRBJ2-2; the D gene is possibly TRBD2 (6 bases). Per the germline V gene, CDR1 is LGHNA and CDR2 is YNFKEQ. The CDR3 totals 15 residues. The chain's CDR3 is CASSQDHGSTGELFF. DNA of the CDR3: TGTGCCAGTAGCCAAGATCACGGGAGTACCGGGGAGCTGTTTTTT.

The chain uses TRBV9 and TRBJ1-6, with 8 bases matching TRBD1. This CDR3 has 16 residues. V dropped 2 bases and J dropped 8; count of bases not matched to a gene: 9. The V gene's germline CDR1 is SGDLS and CDR2 YYNGEE. The CDR3 region is CASSVGQAGGYSPLHF. The CDR3 bases are TGTGCCAGCAGCGTGGGACAGGCGGGAGGCTATTCACCCCTCCACTTT.

A note on this clone: Just one base apart from a much larger clone, this may be a read error. Other DNA variants within this sample encode the same CDR3. The chain links TRBV9 to TRBJ2-1, with 8 bases that match TRBD2. Trimming took 2 bases from V and 0 from J; bases not matched to a gene: 1. Looked up from germline, CDR1 is SGDLS and CDR2 is YYNGEE. The CDR3 is 15 amino acids. The DNA of the CDR3 is TGTGCCAGCAGCGTGAGCGGGAGCTCCTACAATGAGCAGTTCTTC. Translation gives CASSVSGSSYNEQFF.

This sequence joins TRBV27 and TRBJ1-5; perhaps TRBD1 as D (6 bases). V dropped 6 bases and J dropped 0 bases, with 12 bases sitting between them. The CDR3 consists of 15 residues. Looked up from germline, CDR1 is MNHEY and CDR2 is SMNVEV (reference sequence). The CDR3 sequence is CASRAGVLSNQPQHF. As DNA, the CDR3 is TGTGCCAGCAGAGCAGGGGTCCTTAGCAATCAGCCCCAGCATTTT.

This clone occurred once. The chain is built from TRBV5-1 and TRBJ1-2; the D gene is possibly TRBD1 (6 bases). Germline V gives CDR1 SGHRS, CDR2 YFSETQ. The CDR3 has 14 residues. The V end was cut by 0 bases, the J end by 6 bases, with 12 bases between. CDR3 sequence (DNA): TGCGCCAGCAGCTTGGGTGGGACAACGGATGGCTACACCTTC. This translates into CASSLGGTTDGYTF.

The table lists this clone with a count of one. The chain is built from TRBV7-8 and TRBJ2-4; a possible D gene is TRBD2 (5 bases). V was cut by 1 base and J by 8 bases, with 12 bases left in between. Germline V gives CDR1 SGHVS, CDR2 FQNEAQ. The CDR3 totals 14 residues. CDR3 sequence reads: CASSLVSGLDIQYF. The CDR3 DNA reads as TGTGCCAGCAGCTTAGTGTCGGGATTGGACATTCAGTACTTC.